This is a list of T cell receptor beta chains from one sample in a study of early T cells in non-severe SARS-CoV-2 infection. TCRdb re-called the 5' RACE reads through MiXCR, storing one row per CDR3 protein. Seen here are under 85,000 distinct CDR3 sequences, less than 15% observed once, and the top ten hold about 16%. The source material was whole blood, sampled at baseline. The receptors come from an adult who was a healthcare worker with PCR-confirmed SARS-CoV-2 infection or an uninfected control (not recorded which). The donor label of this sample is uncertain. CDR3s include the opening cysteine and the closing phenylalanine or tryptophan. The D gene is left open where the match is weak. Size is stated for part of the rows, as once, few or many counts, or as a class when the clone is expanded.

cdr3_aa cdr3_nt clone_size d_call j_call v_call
CASSLTRQMSDTQYF TGTGCCAGCAGCTTAACAAGGCAGATGTCAGATACGCAGTATTTT few NA TRBJ2-3 TRBV7-3
CATSRGLAGTLTYEQYF TGTGCCACCAGCAGAGGACTAGCGGGTACCCTGACCTACGAGCAGTACTTC NA TRBD2 TRBJ2-7 TRBV15
CASNGGQGARLAYGYTF TGTGCCTCCAATGGGGGACAGGGGGCTCGGCTTGCCTATGGCTACACCTTC many TRBD1 TRBJ1-2 TRBV30
CASSPPRGGYNEQFF TGTGCCAGCAGCCCCCCCCGCGGGGGGTACAATGAGCAGTTCTTC many TRBD2 TRBJ2-1 TRBV9
CASSNHQGVHKKLFF TGTGCCAGCAGTAATCATCAGGGGGTCCATAAAAAACTGTTTTTT many TRBD1 TRBJ1-4 TRBV6-6
CASSLSGTGTEQYF TGTGCCAGCAGCTTAAGCGGGACAGGGACCGAGCAGTACTTC NA TRBD1 TRBJ2-7 TRBV7-9
CATAGETTNEKLFF TGTGCCACCGCCGGGGAGACAACTAATGAAAAACTGTTTTTT few NA TRBJ1-4 TRBV15
CASSADYSYEQYF TGTGCCAGCAGCGCGGATTACTCCTACGAGCAGTACTTC NA NA TRBJ2-7 TRBV7-7
CASSHGGMKTQYF TGTGCCAGCAGTCATGGGGGTATGAAGACCCAGTACTTC few NA TRBJ2-5 TRBV12-3/TRBV12-4
CSSAGSYEQYF TGCAGTTCGGCGGGTTCCTACGAGCAGTACTTC NA NA TRBJ2-7 TRBV12-5
CASSTPGTVYGYTF TGTGCCAGCAGCACTCCCGGGACAGTCTATGGCTACACCTTC NA TRBD1 TRBJ1-2 TRBV3-1
CASSSRDLETQYF TGTGCCAGCAGCTCCCGGGACTTAGAGACCCAGTACTTC medium-sized NA TRBJ2-5 TRBV7-2
CASSPNPRYEQYF TGTGCCAGCAGTCCCAATCCGAGATACGAGCAGTACTTC NA NA TRBJ2-7 TRBV6-2/TRBV6-3
CASSFWGSNQPQHF TGTGCCAGCAGTTTTTGGGGCAGCAATCAGCCCCAGCATTTT few NA TRBJ1-5 TRBV12-3/TRBV12-4
CASSLALAGSTDTQYF TGTGCCAGCAGCTTAGCCCTAGCGGGGTCCACAGATACGCAGTATTTT NA TRBD2 TRBJ2-3 TRBV7-2
CASSSIRDRVAETQYF TGTGCCAGCAGTAGCATCCGGGACAGGGTTGCGGAGACCCAGTACTTC few TRBD1 TRBJ2-5 TRBV12-3/TRBV12-4
CASSVGEQGPEAFF TGTGCCAGCAGCGTTGGAGAACAGGGACCTGAAGCTTTCTTT NA NA TRBJ1-1 TRBV9
CASSSTLEQYF TGTGCCAGCAGCTCGACCCTCGAGCAGTACTTC few NA TRBJ2-7 TRBV11-1
CASSPDRVRNIQYF TGTGCCAGCAGCCCGGACAGGGTTAGGAACATTCAGTACTTC NA TRBD1 TRBJ2-4 TRBV7-2
CASSLWSGSDSPLHF TGTGCCAGCAGTTTATGGTCGGGGTCGGATTCACCCCTCCACTTT few NA TRBJ1-6 TRBV27
CASSETPGNGGVETQYF TGTGCCAGCAGCGAAACCCCAGGGAACGGGGGCGTAGAGACCCAGTACTTC NA NA TRBJ2-5 TRBV13
CARGAGNDNEQFF TGTGCCAGGGGAGCGGGGAACGACAATGAGCAGTTCTTC many TRBD2 TRBJ2-1 TRBV7-9
CASSRQGDTGELFF TGTGCCAGCAGCCGACAGGGGGACACCGGGGAGCTGTTTTTT NA TRBD1 TRBJ2-2 TRBV7-6
CASSGTGYEKLFF TGTGCCAGCTCAGGCACAGGGTATGAAAAACTGTTTTTT NA NA TRBJ1-4 TRBV18
CASSSPKAGTGSTDTQYF TGTGCCAGCAGCTCACCAAAAGCCGGGACAGGGAGCACAGATACGCAGTATTTT many TRBD1 TRBJ2-3 TRBV7-9
CASSLGQGYNNQPQHF TGTGCCAGCAGCTTGGGACAGGGTTATAACAATCAGCCCCAGCATTTT NA TRBD1 TRBJ1-5 TRBV7-6
CASSLARDRLVAEQYF TGTGCCAGCAGCTTAGCGCGAGACAGGCTGGTAGCCGAGCAGTACTTC few NA TRBJ2-7 TRBV7-8
CASSPYGQDAGYTF TGTGCCAGCTCACCATATGGGCAGGACGCTGGCTACACCTTC few NA TRBJ1-2 TRBV18
CASSQRPNNEQYF TGTGCCAGCAGCCAACGGCCGAACAACGAGCAGTACTTC NA NA TRBJ2-7 TRBV16
CSAVLLAGPREEQYF TGCAGTGCTGTCCTGCTAGCGGGCCCCCGAGAGGAGCAGTACTTC NA TRBD2 TRBJ2-7 TRBV20-1
CAESTRSSGNYNEQFF TGTGCCGAATCGACTCGATCTAGCGGGAACTACAATGAGCAGTTCTTC NA TRBD2 TRBJ2-1 TRBV24-1
CASSQRVIGGPGEQYF TGCGCCAGCAGCCAGAGGGTCATTGGGGGTCCGGGGGAGCAGTACTTC few NA TRBJ2-7 TRBV4-1
CASSHAGGHYSNQPQHF TGTGCCAGCAGCCATGCGGGGGGGCACTATAGCAATCAGCCCCAGCATTTT few NA TRBJ1-5 TRBV7-6
CASSRRIQETQYF TGTGCCAGCAGCCGGCGGATCCAAGAGACCCAGTACTTC few NA TRBJ2-5 TRBV11-2
CASQGLEVYNEQFF TGTGCCAGCCAGGGCCTAGAAGTCTACAATGAGCAGTTCTTC many NA TRBJ2-1 TRBV25-1
CASSQEVGLAPYNEQFF TGTGCCAGCAGTCAAGAGGTAGGGCTAGCGCCCTACAATGAGCAGTTCTTC many NA TRBJ2-1 TRBV7-2
CSARDRVTPTNYGYTF TGCAGTGCTAGAGATCGCGTGACACCGACTAACTATGGCTACACCTTC few NA TRBJ1-2 TRBV20-1
CASSLGGAGGAYEQYF TGTGCCAGCAGCTTAGGTGGAGCAGGGGGCGCCTACGAGCAGTACTTC many TRBD1 TRBJ2-7 TRBV11-2
CASSPIRQGLTYEQYF TGTGCCAGCAGCCCTATCAGACAGGGGCTGACCTACGAGCAGTACTTC few TRBD1 TRBJ2-7 TRBV6-6
CSASPPLDRGRGYTF TGCAGTGCTAGTCCCCCCCTTGACAGGGGACGCGGCTACACCTTC many TRBD1 TRBJ1-2 TRBV20-1
CASSLTLRGELFF TGTGCCAGCAGCTTAACCCTCCGCGGGGAGCTGTTTTTT NA NA TRBJ2-2 TRBV7-3
CASSVDSSGNTIYF TGTGCCAGCAGCGTAGACAGCTCTGGAAACACCATATATTTT NA NA TRBJ1-3 TRBV9
CASRDSITDTQYF TGTGCCAGCAGGGACAGTATCACAGATACGCAGTATTTT many NA TRBJ2-3 TRBV9
CASSLDRGQGNQPQHF TGTGCCAGCAGCTTAGATCGAGGACAGGGCAATCAGCCCCAGCATTTT many TRBD1 TRBJ1-5 TRBV11-2
CASSYQGRRAFF TGTGCCAGCAGTTACCAGGGGAGGAGAGCTTTCTTT many NA TRBJ1-1 TRBV6-2/TRBV6-3
CSARWQGSYEQYF TGCAGTGCTAGGTGGCAGGGCTCCTACGAGCAGTACTTC many NA TRBJ2-7 TRBV20-1
CASGPWMNTEAFF TGTGCTAGTGGTCCTTGGATGAACACTGAAGCTTTCTTT NA NA TRBJ1-1 TRBV12-5
CASSQCTPREDTGELFF TGCGCCAGCAGTCAATGCACCCCCCGTGAGGACACCGGGGAGCTGTTTTTT NA NA TRBJ2-2 TRBV23-1
CASGLRLAGENEQFF TGTGCTAGTGGTTTACGACTAGCGGGAGAGAATGAGCAGTTCTTC many TRBD2 TRBJ2-1 TRBV12-5
CASSLGASNEQFF TGTGCCAGCAGCTTAGGCGCGTCCAATGAGCAGTTCTTC NA NA TRBJ2-1 TRBV11-2
CASSFQRGITYEQYF TGTGCCAGCAGTTTCCAGCGGGGGATAACCTACGAGCAGTACTTC NA TRBD2 TRBJ2-7 TRBV27
CASDRASTDTQYF TGTGCCAGCGACAGAGCTAGCACAGATACGCAGTATTTT few NA TRBJ2-3 TRBV6-2/TRBV6-3